What follows are 14 T cell receptor beta chains derived from one specimen sequenced in a study of cytomegalovirus exposure and HLA in healthy donors. The PCR had 60 Vbeta and 13 Jbeta primers. Some clones are missing from TCRdb's copy, which holds only in-frame ones; the method was immunoSEQ multiplex PCR. The sample shows some 120,000 clones, 80% of them seen only once. What was sequenced was PBMCs. The receptors stem from a man aged 30-40 years in good health and CMV-seronegative.

J is TRBJ1-1 and V is TRBV5-5, with D hard to call. Germline V gene lookup returns CDR1 SGHKS and CDR2 YYEKEE (reference sequence). The CDR3 is 12 amino acids. V shed 4 bases and J shed 11 bases, with 15 bases lying between them. DNA of the CDR3: TGTGCCAGCAGCCCTAGGACTCCCGAGGCTTTCTTT. Translation gives CASSPRTPEAFF.

This chain joins TRBV30 and TRBJ1-5, with 8 bases aligning to TRBD1. The junction had 4 bases not matched to a gene; V was cut back by 3 bases and J by 6 bases. This CDR3 spans 13 amino acids. Germline assignment: CDR1 GTSNPN and CDR2 SVGIG (reference sequence). The CDR3 loop reads CAWSGDRGQPQHF. The CDR3 DNA reads TGTGCCTGGAGCGGAGACAGGGGTCAGCCCCAGCATTTT.

The rearrangement uses TRBV2 and TRBJ1-2; D perhaps matches TRBD1 (5 bases). Germline-derived CDR1 and CDR2 are SNHLY and FYNNEI. V lost 3 bases, J lost 8 bases, and 19 bases lay in between. This CDR3 is 15 amino acids long. Written as DNA, the CDR3 is TGTGCCAGCAGTGACACCCTCCAGGGTAATGAAGGCTACACCTTC. Its translation: CASSDTLQGNEGYTF.

The chain combines TRBV19 with TRBJ2-1, with TRBD2 matching over 9 bases. Germline CDR1 LNHDA, CDR2 SQIVND (reference sequence). This CDR3 region has 15 residues. Unmatched junction bases numbered 8, after V lost 5 bases and J lost 6 bases. The CDR3 sequence: CASSWGAGGLNEQFF. The CDR3 DNA is TGTGCCAGTAGTTGGGGTGCGGGAGGGCTCAATGAGCAGTTCTTC.

Here the CDR3 DNA reads TGTGCCAGCAAAGGTCAGGGGGATGGTGAAAAACTGTTTTTT. It is translated as CASKGQGDGEKLFF. V usage is TRBV28 and J usage is TRBJ1-4; TRBD1 matches at 7 bases. After removal of 7 bases from V and 7 bases from J, the junction contained 9 bases not matched to a gene. Germline values: CDR1 MDHEN, CDR2 SYDVKM. The CDR3 sequence is 14 residues long.

The chain joins TRBV4-3 to TRBJ1-1, with 7 bases that match TRBD1. CDR3 length: 16 amino acids. Trimming at V came to 0 bases and at J to 4 bases, leaving 8 bases not matched to a gene. CDR1 is LGHNA and CDR2 is YSLEER in the germline V gene. CDR3 sequence: CASSQDRGQGRTEAFF. The CDR3 coding sequence is TGCGCCAGCAGCCAAGATAGGGGGCAGGGCCGCACTGAAGCTTTCTTT.

The CDR3 is CASGTGLRTEAFF. The CDR3 nucleotides read TGTGCTAGTGGAACAGGGTTAAGGACTGAAGCTTTCTTT. This chain links TRBV12-5 with TRBJ1-1; a weak D match, TRBD1 (6 bases). The CDR3 is made up of 13 amino acids. CDR1 is LGHNT, CDR2 FRNRAP, per germline. V was trimmed by 6 bases and J by 5 bases, leaving 13 bases between them.

The rearrangement links TRBV9 to TRBJ2-1; D unresolved. From germline, CDR1 is SGDLS and CDR2 YYNGEE. CDR3 size: 13 residues. The V end was cut by 2 bases, the J end by 5 bases, with 8 bases between. The CDR3 reads CASSVLSNNEQFF. CDR3 in DNA: TGTGCCAGCAGCGTGCTTAGCAACAATGAGCAGTTCTTC.

This chain links TRBV23-1 with TRBJ2-3; 8 bases fit TRBD1. TRBV23-1 falls under the ORF class, with uncertain function. The CDR3 is 18 residues long. V shed 7 bases and J 2 bases; nucleotides not matched to a gene: 17. CDR3 sequence: CASIPAWTGNRNTDTQYF. Here the CDR3 DNA reads TGCGCCAGCATCCCGGCGTGGACAGGGAATCGGAACACAGATACGCAGTATTTT.

The chain has TRBV5-1 and TRBJ1-4; a possible D gene is TRBD1 (6 bases). Per germline, CDR1 SGHRS and CDR2 YFSETQ. CDR3 length equals 15 residues. The germline V and J ends were trimmed by 0 bases and 8 bases, with 14 bases remaining between them. This CDR3 is CASSLAGGLGEKLFF. CDR3 DNA: TGCGCCAGCAGCTTGGCCGGGGGGCTGGGGGAAAAACTGTTTTTT.

The rearrangement joins TRBV2 to TRBJ2-1; 8 bases are a match to TRBD2. The CDR3 covers 14 residues. From germline, CDR1 is SNHLY and CDR2 FYNNEI. V lost 2 bases and J lost 5; bases outside the gene matches: 2. CDR3 DNA: TGTGCCAGCAGTGAAACTAGCGGCGACAATGAGCAGTTCTTC. Translating it yields CASSETSGDNEQFF.

The chain combines TRBV5-4 with TRBJ1-6; D gene unclear. CDR1 is SGHNT and CDR2 is YYREEE in the germline V gene (reference sequence). Between the trimmed V and J ends, which lost 4 bases and 14 bases, there was a span of 16 bases. The CDR3 contains 13 residues. The CDR3 sequence: CASSQNEPFALHF. The CDR3 DNA follows: TGTGCCAGCAGCCAGAACGAACCTTTTGCCCTCCACTTT. The complete variable domain, with remaining parts taken from reference TRBV5-4 and TRBJ1-6, reads ETGVTQSPTHLIKTRGQQVTLRCSSQSGHNTVSWYQQALGQGPQFIFQYYREEENGRGNFPPRFSGLQFPNYSSELNVNALELDDSALYLCASSQNEPFALHFGNGTRLTVT.

The J gene is TRBJ2-2, the V gene TRBV5-1; 10 bases fit TRBD2. The V and J ends lost 4 bases and 7 bases, in that order; junction bases with no gene match: 10. In germline, CDR1 is SGHRS, CDR2 YFSETQ. The CDR3 sequence is 16 residues long. CDR3: CASSPTAGGPGGELFF. CDR3 nucleotide sequence: TGCGCCAGCAGCCCCACAGCGGGAGGGCCCGGCGGGGAGCTGTTTTTT.

The V call is TRBV19, the J call TRBJ2-1; 7 bases are a match to TRBD1. Germline V gene data show CDR1 as LNHDA and CDR2 as SQIVND (reference sequence). The J segment lost 1 base and the V segment lost 5 bases, leaving 8 bases of the junction unmatched. The CDR3 runs 16 residues. CDR3 bases: TGTGCCAGTAGTGCCGACAGGGCTCCATCCTACAATGAGCAGTTCTTC. Its protein product is CASSADRAPSYNEQFF.